Below, 9 T cell receptor beta chains from the same sample are listed, as sequenced in a study of cytomegalovirus exposure and HLA in healthy donors. The PCR contained 60 Vbeta and 13 Jbeta primers. Profiling relied on immunoSEQ multiplex PCR, and the TCRdb table lists in-frame clones only, not all of them. Among 120,000 or so clones, roughly 75% were seen once, and the ten largest hold 3% to 3.5%. Material: PBMCs. Receptors originate from a woman aged 50 to 65 in good health and CMV-seronegative.

The CDR3 region has the DNA TGTGCCAGCAGTTCTCAACAGGTTTACAATGAGCAGTTCTTC. Translating it yields CASSSQQVYNEQFF. The rearrangement uses TRBV28 and TRBJ2-1; D possibly corresponds to TRBD1 (5 bases). The V and J ends lost 4 bases and 4 bases respectively, with 11 bases between them. This CDR3 is built from 14 residues. Germline V CDR1 and CDR2: MDHEN, SYDVKM. Full variable domain (outside the CDR3, taken from reference TRBV28 and TRBJ2-1): DVKVTQSSRYLVKRTGEKVFLECVQDMDHENMFWYRQDPGLGLRLIYFSYDVKMKEKGDIPEGYSVSREKKERFSLILESASTNQTSMYLCASSSQQVYNEQFFGPGTRLTVL.

This clone was counted a few times. The chain is built from TRBV7-2 and TRBJ1-1; TRBD1 is a possible D gene (5 bases). Trimming removed 1 base at V and 7 bases at J, with 10 bases between. CDR1 and CDR2 (germline): SGHTA, FQGNSA. The CDR3 spans 13 residues. The CDR3 loop is CASSLVSGYEAFF. The CDR3 DNA follows: TGTGCCAGCAGCTTAGTTTCAGGGTATGAAGCTTTCTTT.

The V and J genes are TRBV7-6 and TRBJ2-2, with 8 positions matching TRBD2. This CDR3 contains 16 residues. The junction had 5 bases not matched to a gene; V was cut back by 1 base and J by 4 bases. Germline values: CDR1 SGHVS, CDR2 FNYEAQ. CDR3 loop: CASSLGTSRSTGELFF. The CDR3 region has the DNA TGTGCCAGCAGCTTAGGGACTAGCAGAAGCACCGGGGAGCTGTTTTTT.

The gene calls are TRBV7-9 and TRBJ2-7, with D uncertain. V lost 2 bases to trimming and J lost 1 base, with 6 bases between them. From germline, CDR1 is SEHNR and CDR2 FQNEAQ (reference sequence). The CDR3 covers 13 residues. Here the CDR3 reads CASSLPPSYEQYF. The CDR3 coding sequence is TGTGCCAGCAGCTTACCCCCATCCTACGAGCAGTACTTC.

The chain joins TRBV4-1 to TRBJ1-1; D unresolved. The ends were cut back, 0 bases at V and 10 bases at J, with 9 bases in the middle. The CDR3 has 12 residues. Germline CDR1 reads MGHRA; CDR2 reads YSYEKL. The CDR3 protein is CASSQEGAAAFF. CDR3 DNA: TGCGCCAGCAGCCAAGAGGGAGCAGCAGCTTTCTTT.

V gene TRBV11-2 combines with J gene TRBJ1-5; weak D call: TRBD1 (6 bases). CDR1 is SGHAT, CDR2 FQNNGV, per germline. This CDR3 contains 15 residues. V lost 5 bases to trimming and J lost 3 bases, with 14 bases between them. DNA for the CDR3: TGTGCCAGCAGCAACGGACAGACACACAATCAGCCCCAGCATTTT. Translating gives CASSNGQTHNQPQHF.

V and J are TRBV19 and TRBJ1-3; the match to TRBD1 covers 7 bases. With V trimmed by 6 bases and J by 0 bases, 20 bases remained unmatched. This CDR3 contains 20 residues. CDR1 is LNHDA, CDR2 SQIVND, per germline (reference sequence). CDR3 DNA: TGTGCCAGTAGAAGAGAACAGGGGATCGGCTTGGGTGACTCTGGAAACACCATATATTTT. Protein: CASRREQGIGLGDSGNTIYF.

The chain employs TRBV6-6 and TRBJ2-7, with D possibly being TRBD2 (7 bases). The CDR3 has 14 residues. V lost 9 bases to trimming and J lost 0 bases, with 15 bases between them. CDR1 and CDR2 (germline): MNHNY, SVGAGI (reference sequence). The CDR3 loop reads CASKGGGSSYEQYF. In nucleotides, the CDR3 is TGTGCCAGTAAGGGGGGAGGGAGCTCCTACGAGCAGTACTTC.

The V gene is TRBV2, the J gene TRBJ2-3; D perhaps matches TRBD1 (6 bases). In germline, CDR1 is SNHLY, CDR2 FYNNEI. This CDR3 is built from 14 residues. Trimming stripped 3 bases from V and 5 bases from J, with 12 bases between. CDR3 DNA sequence: TGTGCCAGCAGTGAGGGGGCGCAGGGAGATACGCAGTATTTT. This gives the protein CASSEGAQGDTQYF.